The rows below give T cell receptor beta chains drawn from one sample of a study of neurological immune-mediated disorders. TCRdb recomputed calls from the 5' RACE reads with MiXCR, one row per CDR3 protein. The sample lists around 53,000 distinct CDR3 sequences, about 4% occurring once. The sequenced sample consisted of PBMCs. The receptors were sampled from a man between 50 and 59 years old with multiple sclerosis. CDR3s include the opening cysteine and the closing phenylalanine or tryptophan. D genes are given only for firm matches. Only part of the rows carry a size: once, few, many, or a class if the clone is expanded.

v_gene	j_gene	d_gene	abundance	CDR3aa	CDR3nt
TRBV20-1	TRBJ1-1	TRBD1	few	CSAKWQGAVNTEAFF	TGCAGTGCTAAATGGCAGGGGGCAGTGAACACTGAAGCTTTCTTT
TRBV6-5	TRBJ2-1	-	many	CASSYEGQLQFF	TGTGCCAGCAGTTACGAGGGACAATTGCAGTTCTTC
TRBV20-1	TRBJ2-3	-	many	CSATSEQGSSDTQYF	TGCAGTGCTACCTCCGAGCAGGGGAGCTCAGATACGCAGTATTTT
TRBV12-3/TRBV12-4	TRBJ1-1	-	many	CASSLERNTEAFF	TGTGCCAGCAGCTTAGAGCGGAACACTGAAGCTTTCTTT
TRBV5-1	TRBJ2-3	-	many	CASQGNTDTQYF	TGCGCCAGCCAGGGGAACACAGATACGCAGTATTTT
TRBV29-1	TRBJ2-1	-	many	CSVVGNLYWWGNEQFF	TGCAGCGTTGTGGGGAACCTTTACTGGTGGGGCAATGAGCAGTTCTTC
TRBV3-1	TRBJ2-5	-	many	CASSQDDFRRAVQYAQLETQYF	TGTGCCAGCAGCCAAGATGACTTCAGGAGGGCAGTTCAATATGCCCAATTGGAGACCCAGTACTTC
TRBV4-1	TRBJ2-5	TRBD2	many	CASSLPGASGGIKETQYF	TGCGCCAGCAGCCTACCCGGGGCTAGCGGGGGGATAAAAGAGACCCAGTACTTC
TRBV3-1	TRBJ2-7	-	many	CASSLSRRQGYEQYF	TGTGCCAGCAGCCTTTCTCGTCGGCAGGGCTACGAGCAGTACTTC
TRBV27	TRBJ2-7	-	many	CASRDGYYEQYF	TGTGCCAGCCGGGACGGATACTACGAGCAGTACTTC
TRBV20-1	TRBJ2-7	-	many	CSARDHSPYEQYF	TGCAGTGCTAGAGATCACAGTCCCTACGAGCAGTACTTC
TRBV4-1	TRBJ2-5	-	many	CASSRGKIETQYF	TGCGCCAGCAGCCGCGGAAAAATCGAGACCCAGTACTTC
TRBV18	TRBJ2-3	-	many	CASSPGGPLTDTQYF	TGTGCCAGCTCACCAGGGGGGCCCCTCACAGATACGCAGTATTTT
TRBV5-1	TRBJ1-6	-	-	CASSLAVGQQSTPLNF	TGCGCCAGCAGCCTGGCGGTCGGACAGCAGTCGACACCCCTCAACTTT
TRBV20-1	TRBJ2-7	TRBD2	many	CSAILGTSGVYEQYF	TGCAGTGCTATCCTCGGGACTAGCGGGGTCTACGAGCAGTACTTC
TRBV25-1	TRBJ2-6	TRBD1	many	CASSDEQGLRGANVLTF	TGTGCCAGCAGTGACGAACAGGGGCTCAGGGGGGCCAACGTCCTGACTTTC
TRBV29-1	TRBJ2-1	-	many	CSVEVLAGNEQFF	TGCAGCGTTGAAGTTTTGGCAGGCAATGAGCAGTTCTTC
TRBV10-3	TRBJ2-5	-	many	CAISESRGGIQETQYF	TGTGCCATCAGTGAGTCCCGGGGAGGAATCCAAGAGACCCAGTACTTC
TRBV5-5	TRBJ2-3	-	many	CASSLENPSADTQYF	TGTGCCAGCAGCTTGGAGAACCCATCCGCAGATACGCAGTATTTT
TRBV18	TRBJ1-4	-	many	CASSPAGDSGEKLFF	TGTGCCAGCTCACCGGCGGGGGATTCGGGGGAAAAACTGTTTTTT
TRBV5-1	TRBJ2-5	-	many	CASSVGPTGRETQYF	TGCGCCAGCAGCGTGGGCCCCACAGGCAGAGAGACCCAGTACTTC
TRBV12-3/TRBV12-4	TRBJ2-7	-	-	CASGNRAYEQYF	TGTGCCAGCGGCAACAGGGCCTACGAGCAGTACTTC
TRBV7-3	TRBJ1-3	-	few	CASSPPQGNTIYF	TGTGCCAGCAGCCCACCACAGGGAAACACCATATATTTT